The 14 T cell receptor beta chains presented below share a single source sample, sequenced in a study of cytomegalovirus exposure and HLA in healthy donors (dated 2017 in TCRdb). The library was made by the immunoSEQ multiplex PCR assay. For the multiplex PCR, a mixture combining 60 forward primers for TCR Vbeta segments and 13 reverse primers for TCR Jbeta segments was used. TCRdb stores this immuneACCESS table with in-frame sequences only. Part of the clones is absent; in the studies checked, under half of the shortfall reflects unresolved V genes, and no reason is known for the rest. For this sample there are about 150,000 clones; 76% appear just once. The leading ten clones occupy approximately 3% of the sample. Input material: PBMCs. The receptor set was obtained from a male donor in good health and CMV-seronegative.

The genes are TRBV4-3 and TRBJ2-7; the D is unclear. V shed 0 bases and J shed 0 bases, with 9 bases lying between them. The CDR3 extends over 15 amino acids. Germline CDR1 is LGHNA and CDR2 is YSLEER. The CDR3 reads CASSQEVISSYEQYF. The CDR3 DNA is TGCGCCAGCAGCCAAGAGGTGATCAGCTCCTACGAGCAGTACTTC.

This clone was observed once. CDR3 nucleotide sequence: TGTGCCAGCTCACCACCGTACCAGGGGGATGGCTACACCTTC. As protein: CASSPPYQGDGYTF. V is TRBV18 and J is TRBJ1-2, with 7 bases aligning to TRBD1. The V gene end was trimmed by 0 bases and the J gene end by 6 bases; junction bases not matched to a gene: 4. The CDR3 runs to 14 residues. Germline-derived CDR1 and CDR2 are KGHSH and LQKENI.

The CDR3 sequence is CASSGLLYEQYF. The CDR3 nucleotides are TGTGCCAGCAGTGGACTTCTCTACGAGCAGTACTTC. The chain recombines TRBV6-6 with TRBJ2-7; tentatively, D is TRBD2 (5 bases). This CDR3 has 12 residues. CDR1 MNHNY and CDR2 SVGAGI come from the germline V gene (reference sequence). V was shortened by 5 bases and J by 3 bases, with 8 bases between the two germline ends.

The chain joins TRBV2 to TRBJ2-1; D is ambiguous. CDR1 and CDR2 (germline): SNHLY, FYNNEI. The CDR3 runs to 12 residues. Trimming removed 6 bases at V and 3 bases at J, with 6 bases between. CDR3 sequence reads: CASSASYNEQFF. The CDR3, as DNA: TGTGCCAGCAGCGCTAGCTACAATGAGCAGTTCTTC.

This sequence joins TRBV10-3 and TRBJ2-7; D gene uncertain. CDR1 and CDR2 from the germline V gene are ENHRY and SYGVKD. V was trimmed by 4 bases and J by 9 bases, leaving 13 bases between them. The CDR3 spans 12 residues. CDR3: CAISVIGLRQYF. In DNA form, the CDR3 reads TGTGCCATCAGTGTGATCGGTCTTCGGCAGTACTTC.

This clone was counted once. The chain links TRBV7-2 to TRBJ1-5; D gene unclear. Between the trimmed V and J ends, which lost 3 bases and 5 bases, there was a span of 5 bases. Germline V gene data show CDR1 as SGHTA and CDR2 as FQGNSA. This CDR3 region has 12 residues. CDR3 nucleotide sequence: TGTGCCAGCAGCTTCTCTTATCAGCCCCAGCATTTT. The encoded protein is CASSFSYQPQHF.

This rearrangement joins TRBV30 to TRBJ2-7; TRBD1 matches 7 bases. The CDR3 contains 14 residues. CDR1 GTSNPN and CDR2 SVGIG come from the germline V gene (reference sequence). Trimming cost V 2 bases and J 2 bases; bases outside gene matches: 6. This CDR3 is CAWSPTDRTYEQYF. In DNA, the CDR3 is TGTGCCTGGAGTCCCACGGACAGGACCTACGAGCAGTACTTC.

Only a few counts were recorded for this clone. CDR3 protein: CASSADGTGRTDTQYF. The CDR3 coding sequence is TGTGCCAGCAGTGCGGACGGGACAGGCCGCACAGATACGCAGTATTTT. The chain uses TRBV28 and TRBJ2-3; the match to TRBD1 covers 8 bases. Germline-derived CDR1 and CDR2 are MDHEN and SYDVKM. V shed 5 bases, J shed 1 base, and the junction held 8 bases outside the gene matches. This CDR3 comprises 16 residues.

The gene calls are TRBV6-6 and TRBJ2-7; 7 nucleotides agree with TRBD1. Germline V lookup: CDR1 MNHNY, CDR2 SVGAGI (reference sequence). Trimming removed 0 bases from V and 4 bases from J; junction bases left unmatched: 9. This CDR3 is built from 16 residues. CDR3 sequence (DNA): TGTGCCAGCAGTTACTCGAGGGCAGGGGGTTCTTACGAGCAGTACTTC. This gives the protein CASSYSRAGGSYEQYF.

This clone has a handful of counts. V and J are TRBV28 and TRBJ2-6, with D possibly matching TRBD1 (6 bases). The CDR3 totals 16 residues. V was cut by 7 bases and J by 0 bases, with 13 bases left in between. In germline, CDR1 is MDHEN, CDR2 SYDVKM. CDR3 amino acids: CASTGIGGSGANVLTF. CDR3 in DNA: TGTGCCAGCACGGGCATAGGGGGCTCTGGGGCCAACGTCCTGACTTTC.

In DNA, the CDR3 is TGTGCCAGCCGAGGGTGGCAATCCACAGATACGCAGTATTTT. Translated: CASRGWQSTDTQYF. The chain has TRBV6-1 and TRBJ2-3; D is perhaps TRBD2 (5 bases). Germline CDR1 reads MNHNS; CDR2 reads SASEGT. The CDR3 consists of 14 residues. V was cut by 8 bases and J by 2 bases, with 14 bases left in between.

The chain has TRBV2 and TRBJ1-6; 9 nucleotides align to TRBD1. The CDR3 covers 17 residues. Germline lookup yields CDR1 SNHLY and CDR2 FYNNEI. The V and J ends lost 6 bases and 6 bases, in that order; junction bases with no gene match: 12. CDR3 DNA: TGTGCCAGCAGCGACTCACAGGGGGCCCTTGGTAATTCACCCCTCCACTTT. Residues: CASSDSQGALGNSPLHF.

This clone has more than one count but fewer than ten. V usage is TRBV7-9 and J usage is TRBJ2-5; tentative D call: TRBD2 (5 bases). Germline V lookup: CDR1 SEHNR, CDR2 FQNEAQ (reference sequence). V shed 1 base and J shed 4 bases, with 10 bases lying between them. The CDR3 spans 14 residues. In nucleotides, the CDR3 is TGTGCCAGCAGCTTAGTTGAGGGCGGAGAGACCCAGTACTTC. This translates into CASSLVEGGETQYF. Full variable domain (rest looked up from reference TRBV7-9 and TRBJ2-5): DTGVSQNPRHKITKRGQNVTFRCDPISEHNRLYWYRQTLGQGPEFLTYFQNEAQLEKSRLLSDRFSAERPKGSFSTLEIQRTEQGDSAMYLCASSLVEGGETQYFGPGTRLLVL.

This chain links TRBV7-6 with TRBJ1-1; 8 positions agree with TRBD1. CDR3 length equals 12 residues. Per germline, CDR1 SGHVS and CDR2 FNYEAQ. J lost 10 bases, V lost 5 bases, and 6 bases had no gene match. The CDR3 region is CASSAGGSTAFF. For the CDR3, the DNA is TGTGCCAGCAGCGCAGGGGGCTCCACAGCTTTCTTT.